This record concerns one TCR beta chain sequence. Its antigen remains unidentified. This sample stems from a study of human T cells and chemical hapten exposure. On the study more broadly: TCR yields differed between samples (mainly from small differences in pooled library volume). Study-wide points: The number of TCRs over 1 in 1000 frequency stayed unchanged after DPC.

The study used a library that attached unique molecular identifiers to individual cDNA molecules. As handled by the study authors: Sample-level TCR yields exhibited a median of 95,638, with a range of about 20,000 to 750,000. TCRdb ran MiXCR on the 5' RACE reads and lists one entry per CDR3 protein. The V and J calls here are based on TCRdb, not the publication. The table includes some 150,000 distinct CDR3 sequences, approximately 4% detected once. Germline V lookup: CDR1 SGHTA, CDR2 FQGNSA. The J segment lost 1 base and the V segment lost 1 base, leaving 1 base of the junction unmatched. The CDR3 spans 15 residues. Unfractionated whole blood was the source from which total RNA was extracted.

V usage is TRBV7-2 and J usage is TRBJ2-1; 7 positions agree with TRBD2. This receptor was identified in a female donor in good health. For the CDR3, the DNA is TGTGCCAGCAGCTTAGGACTAGCATCCTACAATGAGCAGTTCTTC. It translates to CASSLGLASYNEQFF.